Sequencing of this T cell receptor beta chain was carried out in a study of T cell responses to AZD1222 COVID-19 vaccine. Produced via immunoSEQ multiplex PCR; TCRdb's table is partial and in-frame only. The profile shows roughly 180,000 clones, approximately 94% of them singletons. In this sample, this clone turned up a few times. CDR1 is SNHLY and CDR2 is FYNNEI in the germline V gene. V was cut by 1 base and J by 1 base, with 26 bases left in between. The CDR3 extends over 21 amino acids. Material: peripheral blood, obtained on day 0 of AZD1222 vaccination. The rearrangement uses TRBV2 and TRBJ1-5, with D perhaps TRBD1 (5 bases). This clonotype was obtained from an adult in good health. The CDR3 region has the DNA TGTGCCAGCAGTGAAGGTATCAACCGGGACCGCGTCCCCACGAGCAATCAGCCCCAGCATTTT. Amino acids: CASSEGINRDRVPTSNQPQHF. Looking up the rest from reference TRBV2 and TRBJ1-5 gives the full variable domain: EPEVTQTPSHQVTQMGQEVILRCVPISNHLYFYWYRQILGQKVEFLVSFYNNEISEKSEIFDDQFSVERPDGSNFTLKIRSTKLEDSAMYFCASSEGINRDRVPTSNQPQHFGDGTRLSIL.